A selection of T cell receptor beta chains follows, all from one sample in a study of T cells in Graves' hyperthyroidism and ophthalmopathy. TCRdb itself ran the multiplex PCR reads through MiXCR, one entry per CDR3 protein. The sample gives about 420,000 distinct CDR3 sequences, about a sixth of which show up once; 13% to 15% is in the top ten. Input material: blood. The source is a woman in her late teens or twenties with Graves' hyperthyroidism. Each CDR3 is given with its conserved first and last residue. A D gene is named only where the DNA matches it firmly. Clone sizes are given selectively: once, few, many, or a class where the clone is expanded.

V: TRBV6-1
size: -
D: TRBD2
J: TRBJ2-5
DNA: TGTGCCAGCAGTGCCCTAGCGGGGGGGGCCCTGGCCCAGTACTTC
CDR3: CASSALAGGALAQYF

V: TRBV7-9
size: few
D: -
J: TRBJ2-3
DNA: TGTGCCAACAACCGGGACTTCCCCACAGATACGCAGTATTTT
CDR3: CANNRDFPTDTQYF

V: TRBV7-6
size: -
D: TRBD2
J: TRBJ2-1
DNA: TGTGCCAGCAGCTTAGCTAGCGGGGGGGTGAGATACAATGAGCAGTTCTTC
CDR3: CASSLASGGVRYNEQFF

V: TRBV6-9
size: many
D: TRBD1
J: TRBJ2-7
DNA: TGTGCCAGCAGAAGTCCGGGACAGGGACTCTACGAGCAGTACTTC
CDR3: CASRSPGQGLYEQYF

V: TRBV5-1
size: few
D: TRBD1
J: TRBJ1-3
DNA: TGCGCCAGCAGCCCGGGACAGGGGGCGCAAGAATCTGGAAACACCATATATTTT
CDR3: CASSPGQGAQESGNTIYF

V: TRBV6-8
size: many
D: -
J: TRBJ2-3
DNA: TGTGCCAGCACTAAAGCGGCTAGCGAAACAGATACGCAGTATTTT
CDR3: CASTKAASETDTQYF

V: TRBV12-5
size: few
D: -
J: TRBJ2-2
DNA: TGTGCTAGTGGTTTTTGGACAGGCAGCGGGGGGGAGCTGTTTTTT
CDR3: CASGFWTGSGGELFF

V: TRBV10-3
size: many
D: TRBD1
J: TRBJ2-3
DNA: TGTGCCATCAGTGGGGGACAGGGGGCAAGATATACGCAGTATTTT
CDR3: CAISGGQGARYTQYF

V: TRBV12-3/TRBV12-4
size: many
D: -
J: TRBJ1-1
DNA: TGTGCCAGCAGTCCCCGCCGGGGGCGGACTGAAGCTTTCTTT
CDR3: CASSPRRGRTEAFF

V: TRBV20-1
size: few
D: TRBD1
J: TRBJ1-5
DNA: TGCAGTGCTAGAGGGTTGGACAGGAGTGGCAATCAGCCCCAGCATTTT
CDR3: CSARGLDRSGNQPQHF

V: TRBV19
size: -
D: TRBD2
J: TRBJ2-1
DNA: TGTGCCAGTAGTATAGGACTAGCCCCCCGCAATGAGCAGTTCTTC
CDR3: CASSIGLAPRNEQFF

V: TRBV5-1
size: many
D: -
J: TRBJ2-7
DNA: TGCGCCAGCAGCTTGGTCTCAGACGAGCAGTACTTC
CDR3: CASSLVSDEQYF

V: TRBV7-9
size: few
D: -
J: TRBJ2-4
DNA: TGTGCCAGCAGCTTAAAGGTCATTCAGTACTTC
CDR3: CASSLKVIQYF

V: TRBV3-1
size: many
D: TRBD1
J: TRBJ1-5
DNA: TGTGCCAGCAGCCCAGGGGGCGGTCAGCCCCAGCATTTT
CDR3: CASSPGGGQPQHF

V: TRBV11-3
size: many
D: -
J: TRBJ2-1
DNA: TGTGCCAGCAGCACATACAGGGGGGGGAATGAGCAGTTCTTC
CDR3: CASSTYRGGNEQFF

V: TRBV7-2
size: few
D: TRBD1
J: TRBJ1-2
DNA: TGTGCCAGCAGCTTAGAGGAGGGGGCGGGCGGCTACACCTTC
CDR3: CASSLEEGAGGYTF

V: TRBV5-1
size: -
D: -
J: TRBJ2-4
DNA: TGCGCCAGCAGCTTTGGCCCTCTAAGGGTGTCCTTAGCCAAAAACATTCAGTACTTC
CDR3: CASSFGPLRVSLAKNIQYF

V: TRBV2
size: -
D: -
J: TRBJ2-5
DNA: TGTGCCAGCGCCATTGTGGGGGAAGAGACCCAGTACTTC
CDR3: CASAIVGEETQYF

V: TRBV27
size: many
D: -
J: TRBJ2-7
DNA: TGTGCCAGCAGTTTATGGGCTAGTCTATCTAAAGAGCAGTACTTC
CDR3: CASSLWASLSKEQYF

V: TRBV24-1
size: few
D: -
J: TRBJ1-1
DNA: TGTGCCACCAGTGTAGGGGGTACTGAAGCTTTCTTT
CDR3: CATSVGGTEAFF

V: TRBV10-3
size: -
D: -
J: TRBJ2-2
DNA: TGTGCCACTCGGGTGGGGGCCGGGGAGCTGTTTTTT
CDR3: CATRVGAGELFF

V: TRBV12-3/TRBV12-4
size: many
D: -
J: TRBJ2-1
DNA: TGTGCCAGCACCGGGACACGGAACTACAATGAGCAGTTCTTC
CDR3: CASTGTRNYNEQFF

V: TRBV24-1
size: many
D: TRBD2
J: TRBJ2-1
DNA: TGTGCCACCAGTGATTTGCTAGCGGGAGTTACTGAGCAGTTCTTC
CDR3: CATSDLLAGVTEQFF

V: TRBV20-1
size: many
D: -
J: TRBJ1-1
DNA: TGCAGTGCTAGAGATGTACGGATCGGGGTCACTGAAGCTTTCTTT
CDR3: CSARDVRIGVTEAFF

V: TRBV27
size: many
D: TRBD1
J: TRBJ1-1
DNA: TGTGCCAGCACCTCGGGACAGGGGTTGAACACTGAAGCTTTCTTT
CDR3: CASTSGQGLNTEAFF

V: TRBV28
size: many
D: TRBD2
J: TRBJ2-1
DNA: TGTGCCAGCACCCCCAGCGGGAGGGGCTACTACAATGAGCAGTTCTTC
CDR3: CASTPSGRGYYNEQFF

V: TRBV20-1
size: many
D: -
J: TRBJ1-1
DNA: TGCAGTGTACACAGGGACGAAGCTTTCTTT
CDR3: CSVHRDEAFF

V: TRBV29-1
size: -
D: TRBD2
J: TRBJ2-2
DNA: TGCAGCGTTGCCCGGACTAGCGGCGCGAACACCGGGGAGCTGTTTTTT
CDR3: CSVARTSGANTGELFF

V: TRBV6-1
size: many
D: -
J: TRBJ1-5
DNA: TGTGCCAGCACCGGAGGGGAAGGGAATAATCAGCCCCAGCATTTT
CDR3: CASTGGEGNNQPQHF

V: TRBV7-8
size: -
D: -
J: TRBJ1-3
DNA: TGTGCCAACAGCTTTGGGCCGATGGGCTCTGGAAACACCATATATTTT
CDR3: CANSFGPMGSGNTIYF

V: TRBV5-4
size: -
D: -
J: TRBJ1-6
DNA: TGTGCCAGCAGCCCGGGTGAGGATTCACCCCTCCACTTT
CDR3: CASSPGEDSPLHF

V: TRBV4-1
size: many
D: -
J: TRBJ2-7
DNA: TGCGCCAGCAGCCAAGCGGCAGGGCTTAAAGACGAGCAGTACTTC
CDR3: CASSQAAGLKDEQYF

V: TRBV9
size: -
D: -
J: TRBJ2-2
DNA: TGTGCCAGCAGCGGTACCGGGACCCATGGAGCCACCGGGGAGCTGTTTTTT
CDR3: CASSGTGTHGATGELFF

V: TRBV6-2/TRBV6-3
size: many
D: -
J: TRBJ2-2
DNA: TGTGCCAGCAGTTACCGGGGTTCGAACACCGGGGAGCTGTTTTTT
CDR3: CASSYRGSNTGELFF

V: TRBV2
size: many
D: -
J: TRBJ2-2
DNA: TGTGCCAGCAGTGAATCCAGGGTCGGCACCGGGGAGCTGTTTTTT
CDR3: CASSESRVGTGELFF

V: TRBV3-1
size: many
D: -
J: TRBJ2-2
DNA: TGTGCCAGCAGCCACAGTGGGAGGAGGTCCGGGGAGCTGTTTTTT
CDR3: CASSHSGRRSGELFF

V: TRBV20-1
size: many
D: -
J: TRBJ2-7
DNA: TGCAGTGCTAGAGACTTCAGGGAATGGGGTTACGAGCAGTACTTC
CDR3: CSARDFREWGYEQYF

V: TRBV20-1
size: many
D: -
J: TRBJ2-7
DNA: TGCAGTGCTAGAGATGCGGGGGACAGACCCTACGAGCAGTACTTC
CDR3: CSARDAGDRPYEQYF

V: TRBV6-4
size: few
D: TRBD2
J: TRBJ2-3
DNA: TGTGCCAGCAGTCAGCTAGCGGGGGGGCTCGATACGCAGTATTTT
CDR3: CASSQLAGGLDTQYF

V: TRBV7-9
size: -
D: TRBD1
J: TRBJ2-2
DNA: TGTGCCAGCAGCTGGGACAGGGGGCCCGGGGAGCTGTTTTTT
CDR3: CASSWDRGPGELFF

V: TRBV24-1
size: many
D: -
J: TRBJ2-3
DNA: TGTGCCACCAGTGATGAGCTCGGGGTTGGCACAGATACGCAGTATTTT
CDR3: CATSDELGVGTDTQYF

V: TRBV25-1
size: few
D: TRBD1
J: TRBJ2-7
DNA: TGTGCCAGCAGTCGTCAGGGGGCTAACTACGAGCAGTACTTC
CDR3: CASSRQGANYEQYF

V: TRBV7-9
size: -
D: -
J: TRBJ2-6
DNA: TGTGCCAGCAGCTTAGACGGATGGGACTCTGGGGCCAACGTCCTGACTTTC
CDR3: CASSLDGWDSGANVLTF

V: TRBV11-1
size: once
D: -
J: TRBJ1-1
DNA: TGTGCCAGCGTGGGCTTGGCTATCACTGAAGCTTTCTTT
CDR3: CASVGLAITEAFF

V: TRBV24-1
size: -
D: -
J: TRBJ2-2
DNA: TGTGCCACCAGTGATTTTAGGGACGGGGGCCTTATCACCGGGGAGCTGTTTTTT
CDR3: CATSDFRDGGLITGELFF

V: TRBV19
size: few
D: -
J: TRBJ1-2
DNA: TGTGCCAGTAGTACGACCCTTTCCCCAGCGTCTGGCTACACCTTC
CDR3: CASSTTLSPASGYTF

V: TRBV20-1
size: many
D: TRBD2
J: TRBJ2-5
DNA: TGCAGTGCTAGGACTAGCGGGAGAGGATGGGAGACCCAGTACTTC
CDR3: CSARTSGRGWETQYF

V: TRBV3-1
size: many
D: -
J: TRBJ2-5
DNA: TGTGCCAGCAGCCAAGATTCGGTACCGGGGACCCAGTACTTC
CDR3: CASSQDSVPGTQYF

V: TRBV5-1
size: few
D: -
J: TRBJ1-4
DNA: TGCGCCAGCAGCTTGGGGGGTGTGTCGAATGAAAAACTGTTTTTT
CDR3: CASSLGGVSNEKLFF

V: TRBV5-1
size: many
D: TRBD1
J: TRBJ2-1
DNA: TGCGCCAGCAGCTCCGGGACAGGGGTGTATGAGCAGTTCTTC
CDR3: CASSSGTGVYEQFF

V: TRBV7-2
size: many
D: TRBD2
J: TRBJ2-3
DNA: TGTGCCAGCAGCTTAGGTGGGACTAGCGGGTCTTTCTTCTGGGCAGATACGCAGTATTTT
CDR3: CASSLGGTSGSFFWADTQYF

V: TRBV12-3/TRBV12-4
size: many
D: -
J: TRBJ1-5
DNA: TGTGCCAGCAGTTTGGGGCAGGGCTCTCAGCCCCAGCATTTT
CDR3: CASSLGQGSQPQHF

V: TRBV12-3/TRBV12-4
size: -
D: TRBD1
J: TRBJ2-7
DNA: TGTGCCAGCAGTAAAATGACAGGGGCCTACGAGCAGTACTTC
CDR3: CASSKMTGAYEQYF

V: TRBV6-2/TRBV6-3
size: few
D: TRBD2
J: TRBJ2-7
DNA: TGTGCCAGCAGTCGAGCGGGGTCCTACGAGCAGTACTTC
CDR3: CASSRAGSYEQYF

V: TRBV6-5
size: -
D: TRBD1
J: TRBJ1-6
DNA: TGTGCCAGCAGTTCACCCCGGGACAGGGGAAAGTCACCCCTCCACTTT
CDR3: CASSSPRDRGKSPLHF

V: TRBV28
size: few
D: TRBD1
J: TRBJ1-2
DNA: TGTGCCAGCGGTCCGGGGGACAGGAATTATTATGGCTACACCTTC
CDR3: CASGPGDRNYYGYTF